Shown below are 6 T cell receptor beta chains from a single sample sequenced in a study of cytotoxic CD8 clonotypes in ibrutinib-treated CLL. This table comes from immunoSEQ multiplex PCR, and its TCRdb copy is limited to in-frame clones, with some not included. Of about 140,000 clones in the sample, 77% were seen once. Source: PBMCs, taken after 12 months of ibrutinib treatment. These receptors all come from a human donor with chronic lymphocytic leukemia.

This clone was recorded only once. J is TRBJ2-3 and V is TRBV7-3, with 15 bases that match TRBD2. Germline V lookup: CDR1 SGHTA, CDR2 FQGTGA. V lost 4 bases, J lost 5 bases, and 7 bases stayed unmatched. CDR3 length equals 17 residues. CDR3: CASSSGLAGGPGDTQYF. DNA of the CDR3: TGTGCCAGCAGCTCAGGACTAGCGGGAGGGCCAGGAGATACGCAGTATTTT.

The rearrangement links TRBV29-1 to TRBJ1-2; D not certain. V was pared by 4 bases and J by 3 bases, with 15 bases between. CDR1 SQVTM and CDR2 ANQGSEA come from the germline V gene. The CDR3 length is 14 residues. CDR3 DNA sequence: TGCAGCGTTGTCCTGGTGGGAGGCGACTATGGCTACACCTTC. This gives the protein CSVVLVGGDYGYTF.

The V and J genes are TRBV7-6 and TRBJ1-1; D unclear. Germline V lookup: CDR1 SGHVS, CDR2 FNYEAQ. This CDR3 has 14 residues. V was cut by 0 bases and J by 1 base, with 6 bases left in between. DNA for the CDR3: TGTGCCAGCAGCTTAGCCCCTGGGAACACTGAAGCTTTCTTT. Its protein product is CASSLAPGNTEAFF. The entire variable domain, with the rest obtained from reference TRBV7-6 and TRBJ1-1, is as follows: GAGVSQSPRYKVTKRGQDVALRCDPISGHVSLYWYRQALGQGPEFLTYFNYEAQQDKSGLPNDRFSAERPEGSISTLTIQRTEQRDSAMYRCASSLAPGNTEAFFGQGTRLTVV.

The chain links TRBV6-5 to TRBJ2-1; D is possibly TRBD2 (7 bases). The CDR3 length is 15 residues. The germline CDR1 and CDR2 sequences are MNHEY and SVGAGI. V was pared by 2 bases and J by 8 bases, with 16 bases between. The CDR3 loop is CASSYPGGRRDEQFF. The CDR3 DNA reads TGTGCCAGCAGTTACCCCGGGGGGCGGCGGGATGAGCAGTTCTTC.

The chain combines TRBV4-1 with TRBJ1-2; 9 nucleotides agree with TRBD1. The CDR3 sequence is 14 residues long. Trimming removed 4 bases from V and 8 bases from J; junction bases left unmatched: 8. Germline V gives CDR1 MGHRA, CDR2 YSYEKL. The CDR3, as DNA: TGCGCCAGCAGCCGCTGGACAGGGGAAGGGGGCTACACCTTC. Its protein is CASSRWTGEGGYTF.

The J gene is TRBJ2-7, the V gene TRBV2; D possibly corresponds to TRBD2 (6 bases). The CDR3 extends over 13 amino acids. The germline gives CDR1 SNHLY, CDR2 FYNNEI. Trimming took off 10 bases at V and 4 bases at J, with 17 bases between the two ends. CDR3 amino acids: CAIVAAAPYEQYF. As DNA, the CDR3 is TGTGCCATTGTAGCGGCCGCTCCTTACGAGCAGTACTTC. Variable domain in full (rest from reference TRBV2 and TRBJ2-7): EPEVTQTPSHQVTQMGQEVILRCVPISNHLYFYWYRQILGQKVEFLVSFYNNEISEKSEIFDDQFSVERPDGSNFTLKIRSTKLEDSAMYFCAIVAAAPYEQYFGPGTRLTVT.